A selection of T cell receptor beta chains follows, all from one sample in a study of blood T cell repertoires in COVID-19. Sequencing used immunoSEQ multiplex PCR; TCRdb keeps in-frame clones, though not all of them. The sample shows about 350,000 clones, more than 75% of them seen only once. Sequenced input: PBMCs or T cells enriched from blood (not recorded which). The receptors were sampled from a woman aged 25-40 years who had recovered from COVID-19. The CDR3 runs from the conserved cysteine through the conserved F or W. A D gene is named only where the DNA matches it firmly. Not all rows give a size; the values are once, few, many and, for expanded clones, a class.

D gene: TRBD1; V gene: TRBV18; J gene: TRBJ2-7; clone size: NA; CDR3 DNA: TGTGCCAGCTCACAAGGGAAGGGGACAGCCTTCCCCTACGAGCAGTACTTC; CDR3 protein: CASSQGKGTAFPYEQYF
D gene: TRBD1; V gene: TRBV6-2/TRBV6-3; J gene: TRBJ2-7; clone size: NA; CDR3 DNA: TGTGCCAGCAGTTACCCGGGACAGGGGAATCGGGACCGCGAGCAGTACTTC; CDR3 protein: CASSYPGQGNRDREQYF
D gene: TRBD1; V gene: TRBV28; J gene: TRBJ1-5; clone size: once; CDR3 DNA: TGTGCCAGCAGTAACACAGGGGGCAATCAGCCCCAGCATTTT; CDR3 protein: CASSNTGGNQPQHF
D gene: TRBD1; V gene: TRBV4-3; J gene: TRBJ1-2; clone size: NA; CDR3 DNA: TGCGCCAGCAGCCAAGATCTGGACAGGGTTGTCGGCTACACCTTC; CDR3 protein: CASSQDLDRVVGYTF
D gene: TRBD2; V gene: TRBV3-1/TRBV3-2; J gene: TRBJ2-1; clone size: NA; CDR3 DNA: TGTGCCAGCAGCCAAGATCTGACTAGCGGGGGGCAGAATGAGCAGTTCTTC; CDR3 protein: CASSQDLTSGGQNEQFF
D gene: NA; V gene: TRBV12-5; J gene: TRBJ2-2; clone size: NA; CDR3 DNA: TGTGCTAGTGGCACCCAGGGGACGACCACCGGGGAGCTGTTTTTT; CDR3 protein: CASGTQGTTTGELFF
D gene: TRBD1; V gene: TRBV7-9; J gene: TRBJ1-4; clone size: NA; CDR3 DNA: TGTGCCAGCAGCTTGGGACAGGGAGGGGCTGAAAAACTGTTTTTT; CDR3 protein: CASSLGQGGAEKLFF
D gene: NA; V gene: TRBV5-1; J gene: TRBJ1-6; clone size: NA; CDR3 DNA: TGCGCCAGCAGCTTGGATGACAGCTCCTATAATTCACCCCTCCACTTT; CDR3 protein: CASSLDDSSYNSPLHF
D gene: NA; V gene: TRBV27; J gene: TRBJ2-7; clone size: NA; CDR3 DNA: TGTGCCAGCAGTTTAAATGCAGGCTCCTACGAGCAGTACTTC; CDR3 protein: CASSLNAGSYEQYF
D gene: NA; V gene: TRBV21-1; J gene: TRBJ2-3; clone size: NA; CDR3 DNA: TGTGCCAGCAGCAAAGTGCGAAGGGGGCACCCCACAGATACGCAGTATTTT; CDR3 protein: CASSKVRRGHPTDTQYF
D gene: NA; V gene: TRBV19; J gene: TRBJ2-1; clone size: NA; CDR3 DNA: TGTGCCAGTAAACCGGATGGGGCCTCCTACAATGAGCAGTTCTTC; CDR3 protein: CASKPDGASYNEQFF
D gene: TRBD1; V gene: TRBV4-2; J gene: TRBJ1-5; clone size: NA; CDR3 DNA: TGTGCCAGCAGCCACAGGGGGCTCAATCAGCCCCAGCATTTT; CDR3 protein: CASSHRGLNQPQHF
D gene: TRBD1; V gene: TRBV4-2; J gene: TRBJ1-3; clone size: NA; CDR3 DNA: TGTGCCAGCAGCCAACCTGCGGCGGGACAGGGAACGGTTGGAAACACCATATATTTT; CDR3 protein: CASSQPAAGQGTVGNTIYF
D gene: NA; V gene: TRBV5-4; J gene: TRBJ1-4; clone size: NA; CDR3 DNA: TGTGCCAGCAGCCCGGGGGGCACTAATGAAAAACTGTTTTTT; CDR3 protein: CASSPGGTNEKLFF
D gene: NA; V gene: TRBV3-1/TRBV3-2; J gene: TRBJ2-7; clone size: NA; CDR3 DNA: TGTGCCAGCAGCCAAGGGGGCCAGAACTACGAGCAGTACTTC; CDR3 protein: CASSQGGQNYEQYF
D gene: TRBD2; V gene: TRBV14; J gene: TRBJ2-1; clone size: NA; CDR3 DNA: TGTGCCAGCAGCCCCCTGGGTAGCGGGGGGGCATATGAGCAGTTCTTC; CDR3 protein: CASSPLGSGGAYEQFF
D gene: TRBD1; V gene: TRBV3-1/TRBV3-2; J gene: TRBJ2-5; clone size: NA; CDR3 DNA: TGTGCCAGCAGCCAAGGACAGGGAGTGGGGTACCAAGAGACCCAGTACTTC; CDR3 protein: CASSQGQGVGYQETQYF
D gene: NA; V gene: TRBV2; J gene: TRBJ1-3; clone size: NA; CDR3 DNA: TGTGCCAGCAGCCTGCACGGTGACACCATATATTTT; CDR3 protein: CASSLHGDTIYF
D gene: TRBD1; V gene: TRBV28; J gene: TRBJ2-6; clone size: NA; CDR3 DNA: TGTGCCAGCACCCCCCTAGGGACAGGGGGTCCCCTGGGGGCCAACGTCCTGACTTTC; CDR3 protein: CASTPLGTGGPLGANVLTF
D gene: NA; V gene: TRBV16; J gene: TRBJ1-5; clone size: NA; CDR3 DNA: TGTGCCAGCAGCCCTCGCAGGGGCAATCAGCCCCAGCATTTT; CDR3 protein: CASSPRRGNQPQHF
D gene: NA; V gene: TRBV7-2; J gene: TRBJ1-1; clone size: NA; CDR3 DNA: TGTGCCAGCAGCCCACAGGTGGAGTACACTGAAGCTTTCTTT; CDR3 protein: CASSPQVEYTEAFF
D gene: NA; V gene: TRBV11-2; J gene: TRBJ2-7; clone size: NA; CDR3 DNA: TGTGCCAGCAGCTTAGAGTCCCTGAACAGTATCTACGAGCAGTACTTC; CDR3 protein: CASSLESLNSIYEQYF
D gene: NA; V gene: TRBV2; J gene: TRBJ1-6; clone size: NA; CDR3 DNA: TGTGCCAGCAGTGTTTCAGGGGTCTCGAGTTTTTCACCCCTCCACTTT; CDR3 protein: CASSVSGVSSFSPLHF
D gene: NA; V gene: TRBV2; J gene: TRBJ2-2; clone size: NA; CDR3 DNA: TGTGCCAGCAGTGCCCGACTGACCGCGAACACCGGGGAGCTGTTTTTT; CDR3 protein: CASSARLTANTGELFF
D gene: NA; V gene: TRBV10-2; J gene: TRBJ1-6; clone size: NA; CDR3 DNA: TGCGCCAGCAGTGAATCGGGAGATAATTCACCCCTCCACTTT; CDR3 protein: CASSESGDNSPLHF
D gene: NA; V gene: TRBV6-5; J gene: TRBJ2-3; clone size: NA; CDR3 DNA: TGTGCCAGCAGTTACTTAAACAGGGCCACAGATACGCAGTATTTT; CDR3 protein: CASSYLNRATDTQYF
D gene: TRBD1; V gene: TRBV29-1; J gene: TRBJ2-7; clone size: once; CDR3 DNA: TGCAGCGTTACAGGGGGCGCGGTGTACGAGCAGTACTTC; CDR3 protein: CSVTGGAVYEQYF
D gene: NA; V gene: TRBV30; J gene: TRBJ1-6; clone size: NA; CDR3 DNA: TGTGCCTGGTTACCCGCGAACTATAATTCACCCCTCCACTTT; CDR3 protein: CAWLPANYNSPLHF
D gene: TRBD2; V gene: TRBV7-2; J gene: TRBJ2-1; clone size: NA; CDR3 DNA: TGTGCCAGCAGCATCCTAGCCGGGACTAGCGGGGGACATGAGCAGTTCTTC; CDR3 protein: CASSILAGTSGGHEQFF
D gene: TRBD1; V gene: TRBV4-1; J gene: TRBJ1-1; clone size: NA; CDR3 DNA: TGCGCCAGCAGCCGACCAGGGGGCCAGGTTGAAGCTTTCTTT; CDR3 protein: CASSRPGGQVEAFF
D gene: NA; V gene: TRBV28; J gene: TRBJ1-2; clone size: NA; CDR3 DNA: TGTGCGGCGGGGGGCGCTGGCGGTGGCTACACCTTC; CDR3 protein: CAAGGAGGGYTF
D gene: TRBD1; V gene: TRBV28; J gene: TRBJ1-2; clone size: NA; CDR3 DNA: TGTGCCAGCAAACCCCCGACAGGGTGGGATGGCTACACCTTC; CDR3 protein: CASKPPTGWDGYTF
D gene: TRBD1; V gene: TRBV28; J gene: TRBJ1-5; clone size: NA; CDR3 DNA: TGTGCCAGCAGTACCGGGACAGGGGGATTCAATCAGCCCCAGCATTTT; CDR3 protein: CASSTGTGGFNQPQHF
D gene: NA; V gene: TRBV28; J gene: TRBJ2-7; clone size: NA; CDR3 DNA: TGTGCCAGCATCGCGGGCAGAGAGGGATACGAGCAGTACTTC; CDR3 protein: CASIAGREGYEQYF
D gene: TRBD1; V gene: TRBV7-6; J gene: TRBJ2-1; clone size: NA; CDR3 DNA: TGTGCCAGCAGCTTAGGAGGGGGACAGGTAGCACGGCAGTTCTTC; CDR3 protein: CASSLGGGQVARQFF
D gene: NA; V gene: TRBV6-5; J gene: TRBJ2-7; clone size: NA; CDR3 DNA: TGTGCCAGCAGTCGGGGTCTTGAGCAGTACTTC; CDR3 protein: CASSRGLEQYF
D gene: NA; V gene: TRBV27; J gene: TRBJ1-3; clone size: NA; CDR3 DNA: TGTGCCAGCAGTGCATACCGGGGAGACCTCAGGACGGGAAACACCATATATTTT; CDR3 protein: CASSAYRGDLRTGNTIYF
D gene: NA; V gene: TRBV7-9; J gene: TRBJ2-7; clone size: NA; CDR3 DNA: TGTGCCAGCAGCTGGGCGGCGGGGTCCTCCTACGAGCAGTACTTC; CDR3 protein: CASSWAAGSSYEQYF
D gene: TRBD1; V gene: TRBV24-1; J gene: TRBJ1-2; clone size: NA; CDR3 DNA: TGTGCCACCAGTGACTCACAGGGGAACTATGGCTACACCTTC; CDR3 protein: CATSDSQGNYGYTF
D gene: NA; V gene: TRBV5-6; J gene: TRBJ1-5; clone size: NA; CDR3 DNA: TGTGCCAGCAGCTTGGGGGCGAATCAGCCCCAGCATTTT; CDR3 protein: CASSLGANQPQHF
D gene: NA; V gene: TRBV18; J gene: TRBJ2-5; clone size: NA; CDR3 DNA: TGTGCCAGCTCACCTTCCGGTACAGAAGAGACCCAGTACTTC; CDR3 protein: CASSPSGTEETQYF
D gene: TRBD2; V gene: TRBV4-3; J gene: TRBJ2-3; clone size: NA; CDR3 DNA: TGCGCCAGCAGCCAAGTTGGGGCTAGCGGGGGAGCAGATACGCAGTATTTT; CDR3 protein: CASSQVGASGGADTQYF
D gene: TRBD1; V gene: TRBV6-5; J gene: TRBJ1-2; clone size: NA; CDR3 DNA: TGTGCCAGCAGACCGACAGGGGATGGCTACACCTTC; CDR3 protein: CASRPTGDGYTF